This TCR beta chain originates from a study of response to subunit inactivated influenza vaccine. Study-wide findings and caveats: With each seasonal influenza vaccination, the authors suggested, few new T cells are recruited.

TCRdb itself ran the RT-PCR reads through MiXCR, one entry per CDR3 protein. Of more than 400,000 distinct CDR3 sequences listed, 10% to 11% were seen once; the top ten hold about 12%. Germline V CDR1 and CDR2: SEHNR, FQNEAQ (reference sequence). V was trimmed by 5 bases and J by 1 base, leaving 11 bases between them. The length of the CDR3 is 14 residues. Turning to this clonotype: Its antigen is unknown.

This sequence joins TRBV7-9 and TRBJ2-5; D ambiguous. This receptor was identified in a man between 45 and 60 years old who received an inactivated influenza vaccine. The source was PBMCs from blood, collected about 6 weeks after vaccination. The CDR3 spells CASSGRVPQETQYF. The CDR3 DNA sequence: TGTGCCAGCAGCGGTCGGGTACCCCAAGAGACCCAGTACTTC.